The source of this T cell receptor beta chain is a study of cytomegalovirus exposure and HLA in healthy donors. Overall study context: Earlier, some 180 million T cells were analyzed, and 95 million to 140 million unique TCR beta sequences were found among them.

The PCR had 60 Vbeta and 13 Jbeta primers. Here immunoSEQ multiplex PCR was the method, and the copy in TCRdb shows in-frame clones only, minus some. The sample records about 110,000 clones, approximately 81% being singletons. The CDR3 contains 16 residues. The V gene end was trimmed by 1 base and the J gene end by 7 bases; junction bases not matched to a gene: 7. Germline loops: CDR1 MGHRA, CDR2 YSYEKL. The chain couples TRBV4-1 to TRBJ2-1; 10 nucleotides match TRBD1. This receptor was taken from a woman aged 30 to 39 in good health and CMV-seronegative. The sample consisted of PBMCs. The CDR3 spells CASSQVRQGAKNEQFF. The DNA of the CDR3 is TGCGCCAGCAGCCAAGTTCGACAGGGGGCTAAAAATGAGCAGTTCTTC.